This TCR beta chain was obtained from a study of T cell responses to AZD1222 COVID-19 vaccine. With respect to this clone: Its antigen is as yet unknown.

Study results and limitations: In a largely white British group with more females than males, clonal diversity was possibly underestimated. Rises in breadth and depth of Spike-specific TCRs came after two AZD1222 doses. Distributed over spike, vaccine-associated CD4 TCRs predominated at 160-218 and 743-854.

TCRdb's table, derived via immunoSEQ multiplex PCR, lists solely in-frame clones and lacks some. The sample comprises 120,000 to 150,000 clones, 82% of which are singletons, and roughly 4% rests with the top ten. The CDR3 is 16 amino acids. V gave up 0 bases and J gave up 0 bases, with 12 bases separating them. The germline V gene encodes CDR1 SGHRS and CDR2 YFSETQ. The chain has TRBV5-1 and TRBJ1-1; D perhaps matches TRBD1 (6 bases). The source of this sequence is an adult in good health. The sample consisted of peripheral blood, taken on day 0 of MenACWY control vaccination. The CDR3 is CASSLAGHGMNTEAFF. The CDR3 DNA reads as TGCGCCAGCAGCTTGGCGGGACATGGAATGAACACTGAAGCTTTCTTT. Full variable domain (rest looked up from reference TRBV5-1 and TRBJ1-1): KAGVTQTPRYLIKTRGQQVTLSCSPISGHRSVSWYQQTPGQGLQFLFEYFSETQRNKGNFPGRFSGRQFSNSRSEMNVSTLELGDSALYLCASSLAGHGMNTEAFFGQGTRLTVV.